This T cell receptor beta chain was recorded in a study of blood T cell repertoires in COVID-19 (dated by TCRdb to the early 2020s). Regarding the study in general: Collaborator samples came from the United States, Italy and Spain and covered acute and convalescent phases of COVID-19. Deeply sampled blood TCRbeta repertoires from subjects exposed to, actively infected with, or recovered from COVID-19 were included in the dataset. The prospective study material was composed of cDNA or gDNA derived from T cells, B-cell-depleted T cells, or PBMCs. Samples were obtained from the ongoing ImmuneRACE study (first 160 participants) and from 1,000 to 1,500 subjects provided by 6 global collaborators. Where available, HLA class I and class II types were taken from metadata supplied by the sample provider and were not determined by assay-based typing. The repertoires were released in a freely available public database intended as a resource for research on the immune response to SARS-CoV-2. The sample metadata nearly always contained a de-identified subject ID, COVID-19 status, age in years and sex. Study-level results and caveats: Clinical and demographic metadata were provided uncurated, with the amount varying by source and participant.

Collaborating institutions collected whole blood in K2EDTA tubes following their own protocols. For TCRbeta analysis, collaborators shipped samples as frozen whole blood, isolated PBMCs, or DNA extracted from either of those sample types. TCRbeta CDR3 regions were amplified from genomic DNA by means of the immunoSEQ Assay, a bias-controlled multiplex PCR. The study's own analysis went as follows. Within the assay, amplification of reference gene primers was used to estimate how many nucleated cells each sample contained. To quantify the absolute abundance of each unique TCRbeta CDR3 rearrangement, sequence reads were collapsed and filtered. For each sample, productive Simpson clonality was calculated by taking the square root of Simpson's diversity index across productive rearrangements. Imported from immuneACCESS, the table was reduced by TCRdb to in-frame sequences with V and J called. These copies leave out some clones; in studies compared against another copy, an unresolved V gene accounts for under half, and the cause of the remainder is not known. V and J calls and clone size are given by that table; D and trimming were obtained from the DNA. The sample table holds some 54,000 clones, of which approximately 92% were seen once. The ten largest clones add up to roughly 2.4% of the sample.

Comments on this clone: The antigen this receptor binds is unknown. One base away there is no much larger clone; base qualities are not given.

This clonotype was sampled from a man aged 60 to 75 with acute or convalescent COVID-19. The sample consisted of peripheral blood.

CDR3 loop: CASSLRTSGRAAEQYF. The sequenced DNA is TGTGCCAGCAGTTTAAGGACTAGCGGGAGGGCCGCGGAGCAGTACTTC. The rearrangement combines TRBV27 with TRBJ2-7; 15 of the junction bases match TRBD2. The CDR3 has 16 amino acids, counting the end cysteine and phenylalanine. The DNA shown is the 48-base CDR3, in frame from base 1. From the germline V gene (reference sequence), CDR1 is MNHEY and CDR2 is SMNVEV. For this chain, trimming is 2 bases at the V end and 7 bases at the J end, and the number of junction bases without a gene match is 6.